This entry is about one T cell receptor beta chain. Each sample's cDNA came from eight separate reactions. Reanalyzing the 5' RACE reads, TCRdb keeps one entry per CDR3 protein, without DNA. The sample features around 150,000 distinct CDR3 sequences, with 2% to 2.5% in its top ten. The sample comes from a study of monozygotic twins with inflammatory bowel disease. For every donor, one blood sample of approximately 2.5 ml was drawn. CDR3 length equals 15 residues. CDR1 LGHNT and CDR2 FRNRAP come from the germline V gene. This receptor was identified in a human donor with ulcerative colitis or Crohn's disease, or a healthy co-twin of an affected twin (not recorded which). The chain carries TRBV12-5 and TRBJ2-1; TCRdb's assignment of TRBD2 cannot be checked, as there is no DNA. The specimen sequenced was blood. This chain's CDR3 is CASGLVGGTYNEQFF.